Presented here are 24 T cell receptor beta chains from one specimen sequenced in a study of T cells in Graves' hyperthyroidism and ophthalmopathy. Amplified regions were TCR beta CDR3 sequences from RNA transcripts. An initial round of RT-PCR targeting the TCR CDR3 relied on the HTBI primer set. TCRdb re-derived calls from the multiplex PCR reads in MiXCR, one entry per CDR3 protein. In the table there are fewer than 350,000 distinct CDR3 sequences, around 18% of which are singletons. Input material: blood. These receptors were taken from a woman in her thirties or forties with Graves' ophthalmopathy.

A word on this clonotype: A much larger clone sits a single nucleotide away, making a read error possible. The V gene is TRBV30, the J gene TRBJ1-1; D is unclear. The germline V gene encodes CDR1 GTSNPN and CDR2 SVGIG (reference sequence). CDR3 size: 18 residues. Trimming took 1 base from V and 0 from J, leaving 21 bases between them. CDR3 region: CAWSASMEGVYVNTEAFF. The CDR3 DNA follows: TGTGCCTGGAGTGCTTCCATGGAGGGCGTATACGTGAACACTGAAGCTTTCTTT. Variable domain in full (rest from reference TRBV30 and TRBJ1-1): SQTIHQWPATLVQPVGSPLSLECTVEGTSNPNLYWYRQAAGRGLQLLFYSVGIGQISSEVPQNLSASRPQDRQFILSSKKLLLSDSGFYLCAWSASMEGVYVNTEAFFGQGTRLTVV.

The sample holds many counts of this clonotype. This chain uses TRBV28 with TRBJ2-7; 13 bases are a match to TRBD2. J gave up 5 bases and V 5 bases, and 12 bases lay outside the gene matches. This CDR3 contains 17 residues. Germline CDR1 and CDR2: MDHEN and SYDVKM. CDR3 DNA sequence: TGTGCCAGCAGTCCTAACGGACTAGCGGGAGAGAGGGACGAGCAGTACTTC. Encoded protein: CASSPNGLAGERDEQYF.

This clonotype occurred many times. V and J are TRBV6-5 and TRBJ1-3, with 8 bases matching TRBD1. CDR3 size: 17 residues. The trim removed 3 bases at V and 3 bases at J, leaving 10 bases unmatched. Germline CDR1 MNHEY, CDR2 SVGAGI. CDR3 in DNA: TGTGCCAGCAGTTATAGGGCAGGGGGCGGCGGTGGAAACACCATATATTTT. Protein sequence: CASSYRAGGGGGNTIYF.

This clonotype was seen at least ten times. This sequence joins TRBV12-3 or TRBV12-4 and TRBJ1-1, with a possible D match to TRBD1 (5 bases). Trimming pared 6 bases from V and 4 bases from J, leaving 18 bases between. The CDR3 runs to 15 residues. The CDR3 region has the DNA TGTGCCAGCAGCCCCCTACAGGATGCGAGCACTGAAGCTTTCTTT. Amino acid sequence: CASSPLQDASTEAFF.

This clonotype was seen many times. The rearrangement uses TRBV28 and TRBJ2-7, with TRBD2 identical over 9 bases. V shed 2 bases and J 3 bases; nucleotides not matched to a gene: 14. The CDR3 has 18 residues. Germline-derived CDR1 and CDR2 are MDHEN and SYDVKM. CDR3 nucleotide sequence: TGTGCCAGCAGTTTAATGGGTAGCGGGAGATTTGCTTTCTACGAGCAGTACTTC. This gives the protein CASSLMGSGRFAFYEQYF.

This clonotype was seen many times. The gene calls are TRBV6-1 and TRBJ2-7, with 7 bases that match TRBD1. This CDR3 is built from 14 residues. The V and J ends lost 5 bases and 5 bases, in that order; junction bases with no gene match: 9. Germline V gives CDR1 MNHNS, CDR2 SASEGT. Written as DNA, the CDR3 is TGTGCCAGCAGTCCCCCCGACAGGGAAGACGAGCAGTACTTC. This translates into CASSPPDREDEQYF.

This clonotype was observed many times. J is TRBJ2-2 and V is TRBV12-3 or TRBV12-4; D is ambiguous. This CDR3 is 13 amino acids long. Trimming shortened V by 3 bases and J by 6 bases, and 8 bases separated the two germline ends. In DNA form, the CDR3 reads TGTGCCAGCAGTTTGCTTTTCGCCGGGGAGCTGTTTTTT. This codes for CASSLLFAGELFF.

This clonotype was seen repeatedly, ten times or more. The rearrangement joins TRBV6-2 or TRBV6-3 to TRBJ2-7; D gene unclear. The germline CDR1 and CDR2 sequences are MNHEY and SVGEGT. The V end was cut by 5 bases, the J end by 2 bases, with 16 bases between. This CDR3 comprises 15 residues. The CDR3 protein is CASSTDGWVPYEQYF. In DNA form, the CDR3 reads TGTGCCAGCAGTACCGACGGTTGGGTCCCCTACGAGCAGTACTTC.

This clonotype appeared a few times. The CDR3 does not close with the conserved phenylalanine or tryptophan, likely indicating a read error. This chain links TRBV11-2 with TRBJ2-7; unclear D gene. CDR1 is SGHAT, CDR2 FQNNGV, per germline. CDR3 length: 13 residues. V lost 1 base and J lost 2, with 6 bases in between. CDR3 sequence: CASSLAQPYEQYL. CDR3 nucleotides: TGTGCCAGCAGCTTAGCTCAGCCCTACGAGCAGTACCTC.

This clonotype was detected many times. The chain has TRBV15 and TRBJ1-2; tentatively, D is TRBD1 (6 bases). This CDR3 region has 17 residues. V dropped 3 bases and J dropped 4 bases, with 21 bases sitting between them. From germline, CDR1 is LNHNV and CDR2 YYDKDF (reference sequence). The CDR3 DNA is TGTGCCACCAGCAGTCACCCCCTACCAAAGGACAGCTATGGCTACACCTTC. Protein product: CATSSHPLPKDSYGYTF. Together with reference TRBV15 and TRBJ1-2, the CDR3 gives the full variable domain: DAMVIQNPRYQVTQFGKPVTLSCSQTLNHNVMYWYQQKSSQAPKLLFHYYDKDFNNEADTPDNFQSRRPNTSFCFLDIRSPGLGDTAMYLCATSSHPLPKDSYGYTFGSGTRLTVV.

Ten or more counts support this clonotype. CDR3 region: CASSFLWGGYGYTF. The CDR3, as DNA: TGTGCCAGCAGTTTTTTGTGGGGTGGCTATGGCTACACCTTC. V and J are TRBV6-5 and TRBJ1-2; D unresolved. This CDR3 spans 14 amino acids. Between the trimmed V and J ends, which lost 4 bases and 4 bases, there was a span of 13 bases. CDR1 is MNHEY, CDR2 SVGAGI, per germline.

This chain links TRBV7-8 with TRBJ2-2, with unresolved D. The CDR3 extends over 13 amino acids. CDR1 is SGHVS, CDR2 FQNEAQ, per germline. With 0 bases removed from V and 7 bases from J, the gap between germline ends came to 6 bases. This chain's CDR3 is CASSLAAGGELFF. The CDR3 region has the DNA TGTGCCAGCAGCTTAGCGGCCGGCGGGGAGCTGTTTTTT. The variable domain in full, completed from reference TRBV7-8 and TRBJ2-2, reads GAGVSQSPRYKVAKRGQDVALRCDPISGHVSLFWYQQALGQGPEFLTYFQNEAQLDKSGLPSDRFFAERPEGSVSTLKIQRTQQEDSAVYLCASSLAAGGELFFGEGSRLTVL.

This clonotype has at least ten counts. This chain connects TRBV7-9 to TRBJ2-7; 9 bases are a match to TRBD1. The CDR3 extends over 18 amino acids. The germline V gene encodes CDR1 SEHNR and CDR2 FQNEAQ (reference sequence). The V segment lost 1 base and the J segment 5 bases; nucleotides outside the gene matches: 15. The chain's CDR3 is CASSLGTQSTGGRDEQYF. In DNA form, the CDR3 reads TGTGCCAGCAGCTTAGGCACCCAATCAACAGGGGGCCGTGACGAGCAGTACTTC.

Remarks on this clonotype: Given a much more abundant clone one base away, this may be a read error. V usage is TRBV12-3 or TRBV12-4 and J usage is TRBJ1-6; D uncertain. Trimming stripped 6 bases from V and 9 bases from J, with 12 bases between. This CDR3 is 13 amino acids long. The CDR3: CASRPGMASPLHF. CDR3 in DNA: TGTGCCAGCAGACCGGGCATGGCTTCACCCCTCCACTTT.

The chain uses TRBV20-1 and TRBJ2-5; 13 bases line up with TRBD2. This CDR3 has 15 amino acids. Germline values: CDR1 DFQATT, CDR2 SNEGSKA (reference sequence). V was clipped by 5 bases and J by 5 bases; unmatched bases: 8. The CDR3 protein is CSAPGLAGVRETQYF. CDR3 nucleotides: TGCAGTGCTCCCGGACTAGCGGGAGTGAGGGAGACCCAGTACTTC.

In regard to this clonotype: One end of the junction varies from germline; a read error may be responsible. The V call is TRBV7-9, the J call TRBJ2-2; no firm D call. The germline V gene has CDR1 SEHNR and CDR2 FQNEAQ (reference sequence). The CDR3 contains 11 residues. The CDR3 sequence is CVSSLKRELFF. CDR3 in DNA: TGTGTCAGCAGCTTAAAAAGGGAGCTGTTTTTT.

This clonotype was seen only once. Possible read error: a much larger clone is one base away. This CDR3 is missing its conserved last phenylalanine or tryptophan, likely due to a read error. DNA of the CDR3: TGTGCCAGCTCACCAGCGGGACAACTGAAATACGAGCAGTACCTC. It encodes CASSPAGQLKYEQYL. This chain links TRBV18 with TRBJ2-7; D is possibly TRBD1 or TRBD2 (6 bases each). This CDR3 has 15 amino acids. CDR1 and CDR2 (germline): KGHSH, LQKENI. V was clipped by 2 bases and J by 4 bases, with 15 bases between them.

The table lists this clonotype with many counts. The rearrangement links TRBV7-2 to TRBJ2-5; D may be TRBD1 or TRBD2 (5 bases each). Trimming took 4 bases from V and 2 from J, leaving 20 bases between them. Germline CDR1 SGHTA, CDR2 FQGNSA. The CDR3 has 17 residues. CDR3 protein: CASSSRGWRNHQETQYF. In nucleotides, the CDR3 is TGTGCCAGCAGCTCAAGGGGCTGGAGGAACCATCAAGAGACCCAGTACTTC. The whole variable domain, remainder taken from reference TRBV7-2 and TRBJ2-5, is GAGVSQSPSNKVTEKGKDVELRCDPISGHTALYWYRQSLGQGLEFLIYFQGNSAPDKSGLPSDRFSAERTGGSVSTLTIQRTQQEDSAVYLCASSSRGWRNHQETQYFGPGTRLLVL.

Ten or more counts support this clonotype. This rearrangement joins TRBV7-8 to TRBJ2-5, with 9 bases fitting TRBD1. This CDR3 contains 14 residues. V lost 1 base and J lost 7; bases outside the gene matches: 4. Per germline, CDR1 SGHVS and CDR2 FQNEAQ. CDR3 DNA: TGTGCCAGCAGCTTAGTAGGACAGGGGTTGACCCAGTACTTC. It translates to CASSLVGQGLTQYF.

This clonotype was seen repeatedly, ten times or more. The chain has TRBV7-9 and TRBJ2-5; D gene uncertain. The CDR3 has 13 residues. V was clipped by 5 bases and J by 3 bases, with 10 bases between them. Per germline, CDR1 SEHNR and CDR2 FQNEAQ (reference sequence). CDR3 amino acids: CASSPGRKETQYF. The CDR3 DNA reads TGTGCCAGCAGCCCCGGCCGAAAAGAGACCCAGTACTTC.

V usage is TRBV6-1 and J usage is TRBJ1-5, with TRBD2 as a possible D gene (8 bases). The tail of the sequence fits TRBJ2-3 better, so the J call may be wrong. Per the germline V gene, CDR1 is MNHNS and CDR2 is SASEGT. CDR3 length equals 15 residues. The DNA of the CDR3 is TGTGCCAGCGCCTGGGACAGCGGGAGCAATCAGCCCCAGTATTTT. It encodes CASAWDSGSNQPQYF.

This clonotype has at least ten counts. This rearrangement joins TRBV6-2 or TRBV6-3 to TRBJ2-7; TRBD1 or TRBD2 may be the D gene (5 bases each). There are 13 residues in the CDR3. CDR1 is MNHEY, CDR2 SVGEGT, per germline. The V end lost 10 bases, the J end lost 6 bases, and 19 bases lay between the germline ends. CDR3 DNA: TGTGCCACCGACGAGGGACGCCGGGTCGAGCAGTACTTC. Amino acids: CATDEGRRVEQYF.

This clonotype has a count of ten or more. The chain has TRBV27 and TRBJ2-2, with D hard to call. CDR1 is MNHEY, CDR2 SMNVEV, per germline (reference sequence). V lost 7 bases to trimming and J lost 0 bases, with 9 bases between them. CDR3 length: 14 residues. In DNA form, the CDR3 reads TGTGCCAGCACCCTGAAAACGAACACCGGGGAGCTGTTTTTT. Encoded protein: CASTLKTNTGELFF.

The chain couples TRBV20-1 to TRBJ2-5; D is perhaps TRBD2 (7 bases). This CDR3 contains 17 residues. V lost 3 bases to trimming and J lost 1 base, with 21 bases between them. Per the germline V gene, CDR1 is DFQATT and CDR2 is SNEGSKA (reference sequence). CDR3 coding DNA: TGCAGTGCTAGGCCCAATCGAGCGGGACACCTCCAAGAGACCCAGTACTTC. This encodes CSARPNRAGHLQETQYF.